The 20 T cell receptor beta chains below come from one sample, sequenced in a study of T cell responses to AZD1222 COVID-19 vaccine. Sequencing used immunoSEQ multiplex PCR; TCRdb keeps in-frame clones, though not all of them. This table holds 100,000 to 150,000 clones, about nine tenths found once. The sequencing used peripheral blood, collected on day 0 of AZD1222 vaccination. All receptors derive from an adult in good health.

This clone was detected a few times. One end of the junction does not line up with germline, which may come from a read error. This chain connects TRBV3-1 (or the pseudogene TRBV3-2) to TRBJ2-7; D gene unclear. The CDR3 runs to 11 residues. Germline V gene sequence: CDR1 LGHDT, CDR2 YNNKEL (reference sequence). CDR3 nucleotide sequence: TGTGCCAGCAGCCACTCCCACGAGCAGTACTTC. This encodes CASSHSHEQYF.

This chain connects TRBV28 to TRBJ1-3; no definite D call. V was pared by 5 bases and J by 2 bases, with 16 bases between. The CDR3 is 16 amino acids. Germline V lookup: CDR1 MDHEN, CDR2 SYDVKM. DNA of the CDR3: TGTGCCAGCAGTCCCCGTGGAAAGGTGGCTGGAAACACCATATATTTT. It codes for CASSPRGKVAGNTIYF.

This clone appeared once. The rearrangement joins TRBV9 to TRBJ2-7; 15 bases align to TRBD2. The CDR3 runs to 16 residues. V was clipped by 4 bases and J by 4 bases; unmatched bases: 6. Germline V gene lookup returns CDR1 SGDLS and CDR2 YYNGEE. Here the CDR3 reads CASSSGTSGGFYEQYF. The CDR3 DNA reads TGTGCCAGCAGCTCCGGGACTAGCGGGGGGTTTTACGAGCAGTACTTC.

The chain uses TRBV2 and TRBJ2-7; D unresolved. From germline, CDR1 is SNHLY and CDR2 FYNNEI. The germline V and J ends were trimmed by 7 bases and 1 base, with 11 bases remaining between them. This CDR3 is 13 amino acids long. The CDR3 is CASNMLGSYEQYF. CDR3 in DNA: TGTGCCAGCAATATGCTAGGGTCCTACGAGCAGTACTTC.

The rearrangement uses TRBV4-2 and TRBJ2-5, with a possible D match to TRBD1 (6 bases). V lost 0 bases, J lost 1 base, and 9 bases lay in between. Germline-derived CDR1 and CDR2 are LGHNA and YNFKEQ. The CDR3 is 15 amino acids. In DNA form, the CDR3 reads TGTGCCAGCAGCCAAGAGACGACAGGCCAAGAGACCCAGTACTTC. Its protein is CASSQETTGQETQYF.

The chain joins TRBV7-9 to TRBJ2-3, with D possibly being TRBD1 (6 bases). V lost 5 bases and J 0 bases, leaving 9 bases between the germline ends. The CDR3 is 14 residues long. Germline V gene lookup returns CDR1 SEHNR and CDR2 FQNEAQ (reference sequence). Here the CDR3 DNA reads TGTGCCAGCAGCCCGACAGGAAGCACAGATACGCAGTATTTT. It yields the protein CASSPTGSTDTQYF.

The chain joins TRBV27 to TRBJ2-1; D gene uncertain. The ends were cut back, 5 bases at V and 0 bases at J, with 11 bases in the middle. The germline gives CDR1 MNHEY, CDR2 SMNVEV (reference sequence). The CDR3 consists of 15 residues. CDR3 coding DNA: TGTGCCAGCAGTCCTACGGGCAGCTCCTACAATGAGCAGTTCTTC. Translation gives CASSPTGSSYNEQFF.

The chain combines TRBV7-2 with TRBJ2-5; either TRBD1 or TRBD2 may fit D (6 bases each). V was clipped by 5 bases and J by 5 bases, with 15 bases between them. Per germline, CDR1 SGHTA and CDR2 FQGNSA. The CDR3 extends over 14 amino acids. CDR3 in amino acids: CASSLGGGHETQYF. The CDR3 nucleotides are TGTGCCAGCAGCCTGGGTGGGGGGCACGAGACCCAGTACTTC. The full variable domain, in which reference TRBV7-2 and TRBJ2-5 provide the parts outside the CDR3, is GAGVSQSPSNKVTEKGKDVELRCDPISGHTALYWYRQSLGQGLEFLIYFQGNSAPDKSGLPSDRFSAERTGGSVSTLTIQRTQQEDSAVYLCASSLGGGHETQYFGPGTRLLVL.

Here the CDR3 reads CASSPTSGGVTYNEQFF. The CDR3 DNA reads as TGTGCCAGCAGCCCGACTAGCGGGGGGGTTACCTACAATGAGCAGTTCTTC. The chain employs TRBV5-4 and TRBJ2-1; the match to TRBD2 covers 14 bases. The J segment lost 2 bases and the V segment lost 4 bases, leaving 5 bases of the junction unmatched. There are 17 residues in the CDR3. Per germline, CDR1 SGHNT and CDR2 YYREEE (reference sequence). Variable domain in full (rest from reference TRBV5-4 and TRBJ2-1): ETGVTQSPTHLIKTRGQQVTLRCSSQSGHNTVSWYQQALGQGPQFIFQYYREEENGRGNFPPRFSGLQFPNYSSELNVNALELDDSALYLCASSPTSGGVTYNEQFFGPGTRLTVL.

In DNA, the CDR3 is TGCGCCAGCAAAAATTCAGGGGAGTATAGCATTCAGTACTTC. Translating gives CASKNSGEYSIQYF. This chain uses TRBV5-1 with TRBJ2-4, with D perhaps TRBD1 (6 bases). CDR1 SGHRS and CDR2 YFSETQ come from the germline V gene. The CDR3 loop spans 14 amino acids. V was cut by 6 bases and J by 9 bases, with 19 bases left in between.

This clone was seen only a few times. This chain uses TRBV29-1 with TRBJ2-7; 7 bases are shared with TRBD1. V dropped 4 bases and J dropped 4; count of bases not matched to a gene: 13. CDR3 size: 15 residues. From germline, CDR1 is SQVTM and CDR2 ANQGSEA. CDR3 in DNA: TGCAGCGTTGTATTGTTTCAGGGGGTAAGTTACGAGCAGTACTTC. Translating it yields CSVVLFQGVSYEQYF.

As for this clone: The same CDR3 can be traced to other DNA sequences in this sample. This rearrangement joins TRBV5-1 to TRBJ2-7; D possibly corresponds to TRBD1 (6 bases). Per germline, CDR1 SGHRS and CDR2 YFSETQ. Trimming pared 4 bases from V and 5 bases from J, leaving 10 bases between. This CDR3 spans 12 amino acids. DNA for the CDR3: TGCGCCAGCAGCCCGCCAGGGGACGAGCAGTACTTC. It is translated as CASSPPGDEQYF.

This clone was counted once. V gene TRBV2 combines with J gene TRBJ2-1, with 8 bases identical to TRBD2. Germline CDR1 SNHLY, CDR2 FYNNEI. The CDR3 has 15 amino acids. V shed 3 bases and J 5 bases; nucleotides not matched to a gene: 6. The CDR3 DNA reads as TGTGCCAGCAGTGAGAGAGCGGGGGACAACAATGAGCAGTTCTTC. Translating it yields CASSERAGDNNEQFF.

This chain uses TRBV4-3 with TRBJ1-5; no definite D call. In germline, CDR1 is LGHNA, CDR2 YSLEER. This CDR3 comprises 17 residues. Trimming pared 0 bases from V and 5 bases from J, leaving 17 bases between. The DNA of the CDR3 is TGCGCCAGCAGCCAAGATAGGGCAGATACGTGGGATCAGCCCCAGCATTTT. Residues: CASSQDRADTWDQPQHF.

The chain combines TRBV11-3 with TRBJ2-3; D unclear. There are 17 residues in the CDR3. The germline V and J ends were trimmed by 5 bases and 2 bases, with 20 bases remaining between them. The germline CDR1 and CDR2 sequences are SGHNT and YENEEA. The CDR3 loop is CASSDGINPNYTDTQYF. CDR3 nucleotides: TGTGCCAGCAGCGACGGCATCAACCCCAACTACACAGATACGCAGTATTTT.

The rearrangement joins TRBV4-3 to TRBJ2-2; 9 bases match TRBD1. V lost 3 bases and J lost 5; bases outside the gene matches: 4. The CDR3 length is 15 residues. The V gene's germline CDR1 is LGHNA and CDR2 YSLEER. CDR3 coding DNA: TGCGCCAGCAGCCAGCAACAGGGGGCAACCGGGGAGCTGTTTTTT. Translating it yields CASSQQQGATGELFF.

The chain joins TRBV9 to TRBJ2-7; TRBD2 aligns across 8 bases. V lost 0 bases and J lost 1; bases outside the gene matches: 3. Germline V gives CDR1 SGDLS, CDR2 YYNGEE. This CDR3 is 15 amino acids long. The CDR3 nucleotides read TGTGCCAGCAGCGTAGGTCTAGCGGGTTCCTACGAGCAGTACTTC. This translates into CASSVGLAGSYEQYF.

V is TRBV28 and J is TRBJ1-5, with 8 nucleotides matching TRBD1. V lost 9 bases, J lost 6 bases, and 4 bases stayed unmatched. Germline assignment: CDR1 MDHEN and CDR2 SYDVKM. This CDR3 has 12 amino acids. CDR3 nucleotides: TGTGCCAGTACAGGGGGTGGTCAGCCCCAGCATTTT. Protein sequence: CASTGGGQPQHF.

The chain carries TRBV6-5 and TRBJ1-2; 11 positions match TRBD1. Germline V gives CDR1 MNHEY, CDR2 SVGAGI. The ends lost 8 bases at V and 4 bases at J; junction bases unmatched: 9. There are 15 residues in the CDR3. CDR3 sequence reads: CASVRGQGARYGYTF. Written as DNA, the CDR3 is TGTGCCAGCGTACGCGGACAGGGGGCACGCTATGGCTACACCTTC.

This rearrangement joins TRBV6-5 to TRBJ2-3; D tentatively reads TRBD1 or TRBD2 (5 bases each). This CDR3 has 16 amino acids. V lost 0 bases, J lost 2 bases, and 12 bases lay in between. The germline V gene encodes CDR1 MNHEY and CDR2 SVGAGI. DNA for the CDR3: TGTGCCAGCAGTTACTCCCCGGGACCCCACACAGATACGCAGTATTTT. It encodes CASSYSPGPHTDTQYF.